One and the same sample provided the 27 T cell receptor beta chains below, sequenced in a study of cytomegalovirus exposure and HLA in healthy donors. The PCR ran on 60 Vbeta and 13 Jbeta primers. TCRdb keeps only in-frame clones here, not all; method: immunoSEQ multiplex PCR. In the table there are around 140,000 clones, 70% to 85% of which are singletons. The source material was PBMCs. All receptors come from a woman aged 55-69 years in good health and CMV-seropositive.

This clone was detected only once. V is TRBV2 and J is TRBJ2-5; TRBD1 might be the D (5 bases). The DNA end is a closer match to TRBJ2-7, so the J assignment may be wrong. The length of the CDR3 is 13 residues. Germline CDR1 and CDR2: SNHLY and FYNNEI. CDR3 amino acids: CASSEGPVYEQYF. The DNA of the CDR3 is TGTGCCAGCAGTGAGGGGCCCGTCTACGAGCAGTACTTC.

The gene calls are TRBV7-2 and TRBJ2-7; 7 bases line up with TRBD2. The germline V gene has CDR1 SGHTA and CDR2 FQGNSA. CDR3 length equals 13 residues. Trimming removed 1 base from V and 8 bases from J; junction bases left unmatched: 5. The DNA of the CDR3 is TGTGCCAGCAGCTTAGAACTAGCGCATAAGCAGTACTTC. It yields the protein CASSLELAHKQYF.

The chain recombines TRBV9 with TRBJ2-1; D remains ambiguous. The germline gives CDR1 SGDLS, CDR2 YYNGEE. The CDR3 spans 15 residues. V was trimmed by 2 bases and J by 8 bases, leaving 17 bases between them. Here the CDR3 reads CASSVSLGPSHEQFF. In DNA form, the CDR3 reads TGTGCCAGCAGCGTCTCCCTGGGCCCTTCCCATGAGCAGTTCTTC.

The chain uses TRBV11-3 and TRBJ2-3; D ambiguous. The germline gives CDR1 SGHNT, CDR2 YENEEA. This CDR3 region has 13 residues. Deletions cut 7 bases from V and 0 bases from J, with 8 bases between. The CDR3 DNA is TGTGCCAGCACCCAGATTAGCACAGATACGCAGTATTTT. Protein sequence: CASTQISTDTQYF.

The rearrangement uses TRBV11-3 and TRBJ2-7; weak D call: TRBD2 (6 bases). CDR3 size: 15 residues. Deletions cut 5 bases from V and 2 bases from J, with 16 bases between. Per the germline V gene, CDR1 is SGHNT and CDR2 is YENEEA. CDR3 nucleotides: TGTGCCAGCAGCCCCATGGGCGGGACGACCTACGAGCAGTACTTC. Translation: CASSPMGGTTYEQYF.

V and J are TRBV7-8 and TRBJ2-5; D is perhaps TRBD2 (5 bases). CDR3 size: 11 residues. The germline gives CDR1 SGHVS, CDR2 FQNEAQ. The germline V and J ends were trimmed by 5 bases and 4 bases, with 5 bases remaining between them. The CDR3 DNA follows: TGTGCCAGCAGCCGGGGAGAGACCCAGTACTTC. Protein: CASSRGETQYF. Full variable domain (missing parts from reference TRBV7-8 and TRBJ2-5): GAGVSQSPRYKVAKRGQDVALRCDPISGHVSLFWYQQALGQGPEFLTYFQNEAQLDKSGLPSDRFFAERPEGSVSTLKIQRTQQEDSAVYLCASSRGETQYFGPGTRLLVL.

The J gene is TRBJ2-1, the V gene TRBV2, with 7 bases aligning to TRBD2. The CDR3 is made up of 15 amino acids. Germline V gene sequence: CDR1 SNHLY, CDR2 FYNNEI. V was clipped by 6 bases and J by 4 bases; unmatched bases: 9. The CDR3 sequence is CASRALGGGYNEQFF. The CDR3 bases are TGTGCCAGCAGGGCCCTAGGCGGGGGTTACAATGAGCAGTTCTTC.

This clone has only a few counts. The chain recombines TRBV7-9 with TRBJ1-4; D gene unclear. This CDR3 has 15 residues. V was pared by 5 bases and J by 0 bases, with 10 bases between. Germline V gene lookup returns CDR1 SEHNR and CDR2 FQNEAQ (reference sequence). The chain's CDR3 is CASSPLSATNEKLFF. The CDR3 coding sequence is TGTGCCAGCAGCCCGCTGTCGGCAACTAATGAAAAACTGTTTTTT.

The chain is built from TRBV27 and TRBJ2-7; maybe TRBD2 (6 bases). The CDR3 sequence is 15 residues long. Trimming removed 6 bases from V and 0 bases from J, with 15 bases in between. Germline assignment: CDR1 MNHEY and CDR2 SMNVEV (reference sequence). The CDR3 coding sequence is TGTGCCAGCAGCCGCCGGGACTCGCCCTCCTACGAGCAGTACTTC. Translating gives CASSRRDSPSYEQYF.

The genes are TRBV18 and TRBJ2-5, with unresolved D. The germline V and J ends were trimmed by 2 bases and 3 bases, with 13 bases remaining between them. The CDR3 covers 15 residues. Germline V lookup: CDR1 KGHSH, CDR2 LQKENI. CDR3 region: CASSPVRGLEETQYF. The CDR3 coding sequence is TGTGCCAGCTCACCAGTAAGAGGATTGGAAGAGACCCAGTACTTC.

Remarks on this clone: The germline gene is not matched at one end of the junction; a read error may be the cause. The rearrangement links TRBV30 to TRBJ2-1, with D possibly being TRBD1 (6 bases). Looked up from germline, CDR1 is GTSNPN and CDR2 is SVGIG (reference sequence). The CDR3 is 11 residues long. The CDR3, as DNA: TGTGCCTGGAGCCGTGGGGACATCAGGCTCTTC. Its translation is CAWSRGDIRLF.

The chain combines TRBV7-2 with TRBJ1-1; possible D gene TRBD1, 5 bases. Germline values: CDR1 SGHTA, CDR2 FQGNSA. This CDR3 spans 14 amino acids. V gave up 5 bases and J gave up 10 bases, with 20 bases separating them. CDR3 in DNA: TGTGCCAGCAGCGGGCAGGGCGAACTCATGGGAGCTTTCTTT. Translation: CASSGQGELMGAFF.

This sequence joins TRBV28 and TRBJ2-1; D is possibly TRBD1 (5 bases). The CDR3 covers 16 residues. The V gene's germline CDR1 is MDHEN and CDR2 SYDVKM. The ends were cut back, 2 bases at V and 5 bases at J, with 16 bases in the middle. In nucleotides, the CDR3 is TGTGCCAGCAGTTTAAGTCCAGGGCGCTCAAACAATGAGCAGTTCTTC. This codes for CASSLSPGRSNNEQFF.

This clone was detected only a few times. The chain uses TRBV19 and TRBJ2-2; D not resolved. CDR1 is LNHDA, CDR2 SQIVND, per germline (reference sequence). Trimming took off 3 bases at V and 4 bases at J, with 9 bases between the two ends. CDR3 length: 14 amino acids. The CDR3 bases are TGTGCCAGTAGTATCGAGAGCTTCACCGGGGAGCTGTTTTTT. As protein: CASSIESFTGELFF. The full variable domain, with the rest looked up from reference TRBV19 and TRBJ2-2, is DGGITQSPKYLFRKEGQNVTLSCEQNLNHDAMYWYRQDPGQGLRLIYYSQIVNDFQKGDIAEGYSVSREKKESFPLTVTSAQKNPTAFYLCASSIESFTGELFFGEGSRLTVL.

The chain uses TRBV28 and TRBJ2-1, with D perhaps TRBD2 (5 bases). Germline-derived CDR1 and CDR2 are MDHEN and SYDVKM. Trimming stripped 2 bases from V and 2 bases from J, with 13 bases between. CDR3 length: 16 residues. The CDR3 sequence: CASSLRKEATYNEQFF. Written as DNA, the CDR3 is TGTGCCAGCAGTTTAAGAAAGGAGGCCACCTACAATGAGCAGTTCTTC.

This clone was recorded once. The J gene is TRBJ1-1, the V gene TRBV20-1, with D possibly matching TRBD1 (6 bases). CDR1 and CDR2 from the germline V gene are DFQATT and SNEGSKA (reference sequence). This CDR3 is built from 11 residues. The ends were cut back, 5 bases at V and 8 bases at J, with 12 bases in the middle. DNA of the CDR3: TGCAGTGCTCTAAAGGGGACAGAAGCTTTCTTT. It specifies CSALKGTEAFF.

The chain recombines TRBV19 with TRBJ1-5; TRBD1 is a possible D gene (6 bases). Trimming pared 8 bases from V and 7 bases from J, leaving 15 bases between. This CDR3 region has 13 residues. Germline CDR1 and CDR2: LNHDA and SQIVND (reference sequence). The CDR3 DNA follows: TGTGCCAGTCGAGGGGCAGGGGAGCAGCCCCAGCATTTT. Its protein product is CASRGAGEQPQHF.

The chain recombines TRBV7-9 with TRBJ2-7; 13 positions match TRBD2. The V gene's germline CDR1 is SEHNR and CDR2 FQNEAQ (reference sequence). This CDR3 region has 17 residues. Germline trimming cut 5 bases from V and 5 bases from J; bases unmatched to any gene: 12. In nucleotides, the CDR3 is TGTGCCAGCAGCCCAGGCAGGACTAGCGGGAGTGGAGACGAGCAGTACTTC. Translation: CASSPGRTSGSGDEQYF.

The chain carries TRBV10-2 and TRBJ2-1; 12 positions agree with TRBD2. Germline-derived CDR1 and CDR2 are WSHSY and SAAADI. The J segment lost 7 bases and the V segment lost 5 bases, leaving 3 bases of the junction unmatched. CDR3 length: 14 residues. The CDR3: CASSILAGGNEQFF. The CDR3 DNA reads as TGCGCCAGCAGTATACTAGCGGGAGGTAATGAGCAGTTCTTC.

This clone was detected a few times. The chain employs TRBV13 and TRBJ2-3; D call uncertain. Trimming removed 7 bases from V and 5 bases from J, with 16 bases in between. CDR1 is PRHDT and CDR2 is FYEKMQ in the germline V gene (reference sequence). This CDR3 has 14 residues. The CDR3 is CASTWAPQRDTQYF. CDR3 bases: TGTGCCAGCACGTGGGCCCCTCAACGAGATACGCAGTATTTT.

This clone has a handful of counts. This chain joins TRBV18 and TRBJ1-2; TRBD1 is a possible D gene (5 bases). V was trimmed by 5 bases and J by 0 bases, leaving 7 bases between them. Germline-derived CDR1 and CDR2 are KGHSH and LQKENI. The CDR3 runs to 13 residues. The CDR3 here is CASSAGANYGYTF. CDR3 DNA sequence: TGTGCCAGCTCAGCGGGGGCTAACTATGGCTACACCTTC.

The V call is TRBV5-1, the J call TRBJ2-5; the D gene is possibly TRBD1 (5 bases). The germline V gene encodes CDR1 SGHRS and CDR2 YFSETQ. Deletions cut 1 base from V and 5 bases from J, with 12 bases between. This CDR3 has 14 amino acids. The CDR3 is CASSLFQGMETQYF. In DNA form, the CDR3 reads TGCGCCAGCAGCTTGTTCCAGGGTATGGAGACCCAGTACTTC.

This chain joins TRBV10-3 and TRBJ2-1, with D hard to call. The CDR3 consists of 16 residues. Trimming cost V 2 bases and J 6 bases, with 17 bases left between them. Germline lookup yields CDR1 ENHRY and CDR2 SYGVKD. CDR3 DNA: TGTGCCATCAGTGAGGGTCTCGCCCAGTATTCCAATGAGCAGTTCTTC. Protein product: CAISEGLAQYSNEQFF.

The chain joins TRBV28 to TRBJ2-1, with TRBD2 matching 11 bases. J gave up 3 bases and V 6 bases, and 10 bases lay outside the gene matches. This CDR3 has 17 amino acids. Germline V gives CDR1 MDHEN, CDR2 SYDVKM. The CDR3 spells CASRPSGLAELYNEQFF. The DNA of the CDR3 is TGTGCCAGCAGACCTTCGGGACTAGCGGAGCTCTACAATGAGCAGTTCTTC. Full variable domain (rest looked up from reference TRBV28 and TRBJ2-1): DVKVTQSSRYLVKRTGEKVFLECVQDMDHENMFWYRQDPGLGLRLIYFSYDVKMKEKGDIPEGYSVSREKKERFSLILESASTNQTSMYLCASRPSGLAELYNEQFFGPGTRLTVL.

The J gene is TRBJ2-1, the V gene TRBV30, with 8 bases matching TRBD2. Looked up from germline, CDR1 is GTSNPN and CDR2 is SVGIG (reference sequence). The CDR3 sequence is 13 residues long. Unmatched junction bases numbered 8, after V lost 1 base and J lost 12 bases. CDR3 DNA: TGTGCCTGGAGTGACGGGAGGGCTAGGGGGCAGTTCTTC. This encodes CAWSDGRARGQFF.

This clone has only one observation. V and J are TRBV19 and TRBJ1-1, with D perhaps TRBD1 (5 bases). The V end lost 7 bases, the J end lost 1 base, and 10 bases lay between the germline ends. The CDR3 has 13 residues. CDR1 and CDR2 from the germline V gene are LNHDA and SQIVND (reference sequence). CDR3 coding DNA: TGTGCCAGTATGAGACAGACGAACACTGAAGCTTTCTTT. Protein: CASMRQTNTEAFF.

CDR3 protein: CASSHAGRNEQFF. The CDR3 bases are TGTGCCAGCAGCCATGCGGGGAGGAATGAGCAGTTCTTC. The gene calls are TRBV5-4 and TRBJ2-1; D perhaps matches TRBD2 (6 bases). Germline V gene lookup returns CDR1 SGHNT and CDR2 YYREEE (reference sequence). V was pared by 4 bases and J by 7 bases, with 12 bases between. CDR3 length: 13 residues.